The 21 T cell receptor beta chains below all came from one sample that was sequenced in a study of PD-L1 blockade in urothelial cancer (dated by TCRdb to 2015 to 2018). The sample's time point label is to be understood as: pretreatment peripheral blood. Library preparation used the immunoSEQ multiplex PCR assay. In TCRdb, the immuneACCESS table is reduced to in-frame sequences with V and J assigned. These tables do not hold every clone; where another copy was compared, an unresolved V gene accounts for under half, and the others remain unexplained. This sample lists 30,000 to 35,000 clones; about 80% were detected once. The top ten clonotypes cover 15% to 19% of the sample. This specimen was PBMCs, taken around atezolizumab (anti-PD-L1) treatment. The receptors derive from a man between 60 and 75 years old with urothelial cancer.

This chain connects TRBV6-1 to TRBJ1-5; D might be TRBD1 (6 bases). The CDR3 totals 15 residues. The germline V gene encodes CDR1 MNHNS and CDR2 SASEGT. Trimming removed 7 bases at V and 0 bases at J, with 13 bases between. The CDR3 bases are TGTGCCAGCACTTCGCAGGGGTATAGCAATCAGCCCCAGCATTTT. Its protein product is CASTSQGYSNQPQHF.

The gene calls are TRBV29-1 and TRBJ2-7; possible D gene TRBD1, 5 bases. V lost 7 bases, J lost 2 bases, and 12 bases lay in between. Germline CDR1 SQVTM, CDR2 ANQGSEA. The CDR3 is made up of 12 amino acids. CDR3 DNA: TGCAGCGCTGGGGCGACAACCTACGAGCAGTACTTC. Translating it yields CSAGATTYEQYF.

The chain is built from TRBV7-6 and TRBJ1-5, with 7 bases fitting TRBD1. Germline V gene lookup returns CDR1 SGHVS and CDR2 FNYEAQ. The CDR3 runs to 15 residues. V lost 0 bases to trimming and J lost 5 bases; unmatched junction nucleotides: 4. CDR3 residues: CASSLALGTDQPQHF. In DNA form, the CDR3 reads TGTGCCAGCAGCTTAGCCCTGGGGACAGATCAGCCCCAGCATTTT.

CDR3 protein: CASSLNVGLPGAGELFF. The CDR3 DNA is TGTGCCAGCAGCTTAAATGTAGGGCTCCCCGGGGCCGGGGAGCTGTTTTTT. This rearrangement joins TRBV7-3 to TRBJ2-2; the D gene is possibly TRBD2 (5 bases). This CDR3 has 17 amino acids. Germline V CDR1 and CDR2: SGHTA, FQGTGA. The V end was cut by 1 base, the J end by 6 bases, with 18 bases between.

The chain links TRBV5-1 to TRBJ1-4, with D possibly TRBD1 on 5 matching bases. Germline loops: CDR1 SGHRS, CDR2 YFSETQ. V was trimmed by 0 bases and J by 8 bases, leaving 11 bases between them. The CDR3 length is 14 residues. Written as DNA, the CDR3 is TGCGCCAGCAGCTTGGCAGGGTCAGAAGAAAAACTGTTTTTT. As protein: CASSLAGSEEKLFF.

J is TRBJ2-1 and V is TRBV19; a possible D gene is TRBD1 (6 bases). Trimming shortened V by 5 bases and J by 12 bases, and 23 bases separated the two germline ends. The CDR3 runs to 15 residues. Germline CDR1 reads LNHDA; CDR2 reads SQIVND (reference sequence). CDR3: CASSPLGAEKAGQFF. The CDR3 DNA sequence: TGTGCCAGTAGTCCCCTGGGGGCCGAAAAGGCTGGGCAGTTCTTC.

V and J are TRBV6-5 and TRBJ2-7; D remains unclear. This CDR3 is built from 13 residues. Trimming shortened V by 4 bases and J by 2 bases, and 9 bases separated the two germline ends. CDR1 is MNHEY and CDR2 is SVGAGI in the germline V gene. The DNA of the CDR3 is TGTGCCAGCAGTTCCGAACAGCCCTACGAGCAGTACTTC. It encodes CASSSEQPYEQYF.

The chain joins TRBV5-4 to TRBJ2-5, with D perhaps TRBD2 (5 bases). Looked up from germline, CDR1 is SGHNT and CDR2 is YYREEE (reference sequence). Trimming stripped 0 bases from V and 7 bases from J, with 7 bases between. The length of the CDR3 is 12 residues. CDR3 sequence (DNA): TGTGCCAGCAGCTTGGCCGGAGGGACCCAGTACTTC. Its protein is CASSLAGGTQYF.

The chain couples TRBV6-6 to TRBJ2-7, with 11 bases aligning to TRBD2. CDR3 length equals 13 residues. V was pared by 10 bases and J by 5 bases, with 7 bases of the junction left unmatched. Germline CDR1 reads MNHNY; CDR2 reads SVGAGI (reference sequence). The DNA of the CDR3 is TGTGCCACCCTACTAGCGGGAGAAAACGAGCAGTACTTC. This codes for CATLLAGENEQYF.

V is TRBV7-8 and J is TRBJ2-1, with a weak D call TRBD2 (5 bases). V was shortened by 2 bases and J by 4 bases, with 18 bases between the two germline ends. The length of the CDR3 is 17 residues. Per the germline V gene, CDR1 is SGHVS and CDR2 is FQNEAQ. The CDR3 here is CASSLIMASGAYNEQFF. In DNA, the CDR3 is TGTGCCAGCAGCTTAATTATGGCCAGCGGAGCGTACAATGAGCAGTTCTTC.

The V gene is TRBV7-9, the J gene TRBJ2-3, with 8 bases aligning to TRBD2. The V gene's germline CDR1 is SEHNR and CDR2 FQNEAQ (reference sequence). J lost 1 base, V lost 8 bases, and 8 bases had no gene match. The CDR3 is made up of 15 amino acids. CDR3 protein: CASGQRESGTDTQYF. CDR3 sequence (DNA): TGTGCCAGCGGACAGCGGGAGTCGGGCACAGATACGCAGTATTTT.

The chain couples TRBV7-8 to TRBJ1-1; 8 bases fit TRBD1. This CDR3 has 16 residues. Germline V gene data show CDR1 as SGHVS and CDR2 as FQNEAQ. The V and J ends lost 5 bases and 1 base, in that order; junction bases with no gene match: 9. The CDR3 DNA is TGTGCCAGCAGCCCCAGGGGGCGCAGGAAGAACACTGAAGCTTTCTTT. Protein product: CASSPRGRRKNTEAFF.

The CDR3 reads CASSLNTGHSSNEQYF. The CDR3 bases are TGTGCCAGCAGCCTAAATACGGGACATTCTTCCAACGAGCAGTACTTC. The V call is TRBV9, the J call TRBJ2-7; D is perhaps TRBD1 (6 bases). This CDR3 region has 16 residues. Looked up from germline, CDR1 is SGDLS and CDR2 is YYNGEE. The ends were cut back, 4 bases at V and 5 bases at J, with 22 bases in the middle. The variable domain in full, with the rest retrieved from reference TRBV9 and TRBJ2-7, is DSGVTQTPKHLITATGQRVTLRCSPRSGDLSVYWYQQSLDQGLQFLIQYYNGEERAKGNILERFSAQQFPDLHSELNLSSLELGDSALYFCASSLNTGHSSNEQYFGPGTRLTVT.

This clone was found once. The gene calls are TRBV5-4 and TRBJ2-1; 8 nucleotides agree with TRBD2. The CDR3 totals 15 residues. Trimming at V came to 2 bases and at J to 2 bases, leaving 3 bases not matched to a gene. Germline V gene sequence: CDR1 SGHNT, CDR2 YYREEE (reference sequence). The CDR3 bases are TGTGCCAGCAGCTTAAATAGCGGGACCTACAATGAGCAGTTCTTC. Protein: CASSLNSGTYNEQFF.

The chain carries TRBV6-5 and TRBJ2-7, with 7 bases fitting TRBD2. This CDR3 is 14 amino acids long. Unmatched junction bases numbered 9, after V lost 6 bases and J lost 4 bases. Germline values: CDR1 MNHEY, CDR2 SVGAGI. For the CDR3, the DNA is TGTGCCAGCAGCACGGCGGGAGAGTCTTACGAGCAGTACTTC. As protein: CASSTAGESYEQYF.

The chain has TRBV7-3 and TRBJ2-7, with 10 bases that match TRBD1. Germline assignment: CDR1 SGHTA and CDR2 FQGTGA. This CDR3 region has 14 residues. J gave up 5 bases and V 5 bases, and 6 bases lay outside the gene matches. For the CDR3, the DNA is TGTGCCAGCAGCCCAGACAGGGGGCGCGACGAGCAGTACTTC. Its protein product is CASSPDRGRDEQYF.

The count of this clone is one. V is TRBV5-6 and J is TRBJ2-1; 7 bases align to TRBD2. The J segment lost 4 bases and the V segment lost 2 bases, leaving 6 bases of the junction unmatched. From germline, CDR1 is SGHDT and CDR2 YYEEEE. The CDR3 is 15 amino acids. The CDR3 DNA reads as TGTGCCAGCAGCTTCGGGACTAACCTTTACAATGAGCAGTTCTTC. It is translated as CASSFGTNLYNEQFF.

The chain employs TRBV7-9 and TRBJ2-7; TRBD1 might be the D (6 bases). Trimming removed 4 bases at V and 2 bases at J, with 12 bases between. The CDR3 contains 14 residues. Germline V gene sequence: CDR1 SEHNR, CDR2 FQNEAQ (reference sequence). The CDR3: CASSSTGTPYEQYF. DNA for the CDR3: TGTGCCAGCAGCTCGACCGGGACACCCTACGAGCAGTACTTC.

The rearrangement joins TRBV6-5 to TRBJ2-3, with 10 bases that match TRBD1. V shed 7 bases, J shed 4 bases, and the junction held 5 bases outside the gene matches. The CDR3 sequence is 14 residues long. CDR1 is MNHEY and CDR2 is SVGAGI in the germline V gene. The DNA for the CDR3 is TGTGCCAGCATCTCGGGACAGGGGTCAGATACGCAGTATTTT. Encoded protein: CASISGQGSDTQYF.

The chain carries TRBV18 and TRBJ1-1; no firm D call. This CDR3 spans 14 amino acids. The germline V gene encodes CDR1 KGHSH and CDR2 LQKENI. The V end lost 2 bases, the J end lost 1 base, and 8 bases lay between the germline ends. CDR3 bases: TGTGCCAGCTCACCATCGGCAGGGAACACTGAAGCTTTCTTT. Its translation: CASSPSAGNTEAFF.

The chain joins TRBV14 to TRBJ2-5; 9 bases align to TRBD2. Trimming took 3 bases from V and 4 from J; bases not matched to a gene: 18. There are 19 residues in the CDR3. Germline V gives CDR1 SGHDN, CDR2 FVKESK. DNA for the CDR3: TGTGCCAGCAGCCATTACCTCGTGTCCTTAGCGGGAGCTGGAGAGACCCAGTACTTC. Encoded protein: CASSHYLVSLAGAGETQYF.